Below, 10 T cell receptor beta chains from the same sample are listed, as sequenced in a study of beta chain features in type 1 diabetes. The isolated RNA, all of it, was reverse transcribed, so expressed TCRB transcripts were what got sequenced. Measured with immunoSEQ multiplex PCR; TCRdb has only the in-frame clones, and not every one. This table holds 200,000 to 300,000 clones, about 14% found once. The sample was naive CD4+ T cells from blood. The receptor source for this set is a middle-aged woman in good health.

The V call is TRBV5-1, the J call TRBJ1-6, with 8 nucleotides matching TRBD1. The V segment lost 2 bases and the J segment 8 bases; nucleotides outside the gene matches: 6. CDR3 length: 15 residues. Germline-derived CDR1 and CDR2 are SGHRS and YFSETQ. In nucleotides, the CDR3 is TGCGCCAGCAGCTTTCGCTCAGGGGGCGATTCACCCCTCCACTTT. Translating gives CASSFRSGGDSPLHF.

The chain employs TRBV9 and TRBJ2-2, with D hard to call. The V and J ends lost 0 bases and 4 bases respectively, with 7 bases between them. The germline V gene encodes CDR1 SGDLS and CDR2 YYNGEE. The CDR3 is 14 amino acids. DNA for the CDR3: TGTGCCAGCAGCGTAGGCCAGGTCACCGGGGAGCTGTTTTTT. Translating it yields CASSVGQVTGELFF.

This clone has only a few counts. The chain couples TRBV5-1 to TRBJ1-2; D remains ambiguous. Germline CDR1 is SGHRS and CDR2 is YFSETQ. Trimming stripped 4 bases from V and 3 bases from J, with 10 bases between. The CDR3 covers 13 residues. The CDR3 here is CASSPTSDYGYTF. CDR3 in DNA: TGCGCCAGCAGCCCTACTTCTGACTATGGCTACACCTTC.

This clone was counted between two and nine times. The V and J genes are TRBV27 and TRBJ2-7; D may be TRBD2 (6 bases). V shed 6 bases and J shed 2 bases, with 17 bases lying between them. This CDR3 comprises 15 residues. The germline V gene encodes CDR1 MNHEY and CDR2 SMNVEV (reference sequence). The CDR3 nucleotides are TGTGCCAGCAGCCCCGGGGGAAGCATAGCCTACGAGCAGTACTTC. It specifies CASSPGGSIAYEQYF.

This clone appeared a few times. J is TRBJ2-7 and V is TRBV5-4; 11 bases line up with TRBD2. CDR3 length: 15 amino acids. J gave up 4 bases and V 4 bases, and 7 bases lay outside the gene matches. The germline V gene has CDR1 SGHNT and CDR2 YYREEE (reference sequence). CDR3 region: CASSRPGLAAYEQYF. The CDR3 DNA is TGTGCCAGCAGCCGACCGGGACTAGCGGCTTACGAGCAGTACTTC.

This clone was seen only a few times. The V and J genes are TRBV27 and TRBJ1-5; weak D call: TRBD1 (5 bases). The CDR3 has 15 residues. CDR1 is MNHEY and CDR2 is SMNVEV in the germline V gene (reference sequence). V lost 4 bases, J lost 2 bases, and 12 bases lay in between. The CDR3 DNA is TGTGCCAGCAGTTACCAGGGAAGGCGCAATCAGCCCCAGCATTTT. Amino acid sequence: CASSYQGRRNQPQHF.

The rearrangement uses TRBV15 and TRBJ1-2, with D unclear. The V end lost 2 bases, the J end lost 0 bases, and 4 bases lay between the germline ends. Looked up from germline, CDR1 is LNHNV and CDR2 is YYDKDF (reference sequence). This CDR3 has 13 amino acids. CDR3 nucleotides: TGTGCCACCAGCAGAACAGCTAACTATGGCTACACCTTC. This codes for CATSRTANYGYTF.

This clone was seen more than once but under ten times. The CDR3 region is CASRRANYGYTF. CDR3 sequence (DNA): TGTGCCAGTAGAAGAGCTAACTATGGCTACACCTTC. V is TRBV19 and J is TRBJ1-2, with D unclear. Trimming took off 6 bases at V and 0 bases at J, with 5 bases between the two ends. In germline, CDR1 is LNHDA, CDR2 SQIVND (reference sequence). This CDR3 is built from 12 residues.

The table lists this clone with a few counts. The genes are TRBV18 and TRBJ2-1; D may be TRBD2 (5 bases). Per germline, CDR1 KGHSH and CDR2 LQKENI. Trimming took off 3 bases at V and 5 bases at J, with 8 bases between the two ends. The length of the CDR3 is 13 residues. CDR3 DNA: TGTGCCAGCTCACCGGACGGGAACAATGAGCAGTTCTTC. Residues: CASSPDGNNEQFF.

The J gene is TRBJ2-5, the V gene TRBV25-1; TRBD2 matches at 8 bases. V shed 1 base and J 5 bases; nucleotides not matched to a gene: 3. From germline, CDR1 is MGHDK and CDR2 SYGVNS. This CDR3 contains 14 residues. The CDR3 DNA is TGTGCCAGCAGTGAATCCGGCGGGGGGGAGACCCAGTACTTC. It encodes CASSESGGGETQYF.